This passage covers 32 T cell receptor beta chains from one sample sequenced in a study of blood T cells in healthy people across ages. A J-beta primer mix and a sample-barcoded 5' primer were used in a second PCR of roughly 6 to 12 cycles. TCRdb processed the 5' RACE reads anew with MiXCR; each CDR3 protein has one entry. The sample holds over 950,000 distinct CDR3 sequences, more than 30% seen once. Sequenced material: blood. Receptor source: a man aged 18-30 years in good health.

For this clonotype: This sequence may be a read error, since a much larger clone differs from it by one base. The CDR3 protein is CASSADRNYEQFF. The CDR3 DNA sequence: TGTGCCAGCAGCGCGGACAGGAACTACGAGCAGTTCTTC. The chain joins TRBV5-5 to TRBJ2-1; TRBD1 agrees at 7 bases. Germline trimming cut 4 bases from V and 10 bases from J; bases unmatched to any gene: 8. This CDR3 has 13 amino acids. The V gene's germline CDR1 is SGHKS and CDR2 YYEKEE (reference sequence). Together with reference TRBV5-5 and TRBJ2-1, the CDR3 gives the full variable domain: DAGVTQSPTHLIKTRGQQVTLRCSPISGHKSVSWYQQVLGQGPQFIFQYYEKEERGRGNFPDRFSARQFPNYSSELNVNALLLGDSALYLCASSADRNYEQFFGPGTRLTVL.

V is TRBV27 and J is TRBJ1-6; no definite D call. The CDR3 covers 15 residues. V was trimmed by 2 bases and J by 5 bases, leaving 10 bases between them. Germline lookup yields CDR1 MNHEY and CDR2 SMNVEV (reference sequence). CDR3 residues: CASSLGPVNNSPLHF. The DNA of the CDR3 is TGTGCCAGCAGTTTAGGACCGGTAAATAATTCACCCCTCCACTTT.

V gene TRBV5-6 combines with J gene TRBJ1-2; the D gene is possibly TRBD1 (5 bases). The germline V gene has CDR1 SGHDT and CDR2 YYEEEE. The CDR3 extends over 13 amino acids. V was cut by 4 bases and J by 7 bases, with 14 bases left in between. The CDR3 here is CASSQIQGRGYTF. In DNA form, the CDR3 reads TGTGCCAGCAGCCAAATTCAGGGCCGTGGCTACACCTTC. The entire variable domain, with the rest obtained from reference TRBV5-6 and TRBJ1-2, is as follows: DAGVTQSPTHLIKTRGQQVTLRCSPKSGHDTVSWYQQALGQGPQFIFQYYEEEERQRGNFPDRFSGHQFPNYSSELNVNALLLGDSALYLCASSQIQGRGYTFGSGTRLTVV.

This clonotype has only one observation. V usage is TRBV4-3 and J usage is TRBJ2-7, with D possibly being TRBD2 (5 bases). The J call may be mistaken, given a closer DNA end match to TRBJ2-5. Germline V gene sequence: CDR1 LGHNA, CDR2 YSLEER. The CDR3 runs to 15 residues. CDR3 DNA sequence: TGCGCCAGCAGCCAAGAGTGGGAGAATGGCAAGACCCAGTACTTC. Translation gives CASSQEWENGKTQYF.

This clonotype was detected only a few times. This chain links TRBV10-3 with TRBJ1-2; maybe TRBD1 (5 bases). This CDR3 is built from 13 residues. Deletions cut 9 bases from V and 3 bases from J, with 14 bases between. CDR1 ENHRY and CDR2 SYGVKD come from the germline V gene. DNA of the CDR3: TGTGCCATTCGAGGTTGGGGGGACTATGGCTACACCTTC. Its protein is CAIRGWGDYGYTF.

J is TRBJ1-1 and V is TRBV20-1; D gene uncertain. In germline, CDR1 is DFQATT, CDR2 SNEGSKA (reference sequence). Trimming pared 1 base from V and 3 bases from J, leaving 12 bases between. The CDR3 is 14 residues long. Written as DNA, the CDR3 is TGCAGTGCTAGAGGTGACACTGCCCACACTGAAGCTTTCTTT. It specifies CSARGDTAHTEAFF.

This clonotype has a handful of counts. The chain employs TRBV30 and TRBJ1-1; D gene uncertain. V was cut by 5 bases and J by 1 base, with 5 bases left in between. The germline gives CDR1 GTSNPN, CDR2 SVGIG (reference sequence). This CDR3 has 11 residues. This CDR3 reads CAWAANTEAFF. The CDR3 nucleotides are TGTGCCTGGGCAGCGAACACTGAAGCTTTCTTT. Drawing the rest from reference TRBV30 and TRBJ1-1, the complete variable domain is SQTIHQWPATLVQPVGSPLSLECTVEGTSNPNLYWYRQAAGRGLQLLFYSVGIGQISSEVPQNLSASRPQDRQFILSSKKLLLSDSGFYLCAWAANTEAFFGQGTRLTVV.

This chain links TRBV15 with TRBJ2-7, with D unresolved. V lost 0 bases to trimming and J lost 2 bases, with 8 bases between them. The CDR3 spans 14 residues. Germline CDR1 LNHNV, CDR2 YYDKDF (reference sequence). Written as DNA, the CDR3 is TGTGCCACCAGCAGAGATCTACAGACCTACGAGCAGTACTTC. It encodes CATSRDLQTYEQYF. The full variable domain, its missing parts supplied by reference TRBV15 and TRBJ2-7, is DAMVIQNPRYQVTQFGKPVTLSCSQTLNHNVMYWYQQKSSQAPKLLFHYYDKDFNNEADTPDNFQSRRPNTSFCFLDIRSPGLGDTAMYLCATSRDLQTYEQYFGPGTRLTVT.

This chain links TRBV12-3 or TRBV12-4 with TRBJ1-4; TRBD1 matches 7 bases. Germline trimming cut 5 bases from V and 3 bases from J; bases unmatched to any gene: 6. CDR3 length equals 15 residues. CDR3 DNA sequence: TGTGCCAGCAGTCAGGGGGGCGCATCTAATGAAAAACTGTTTTTT. This encodes CASSQGGASNEKLFF.

With respect to this clonotype: One end of the junction varies from germline; a read error may be responsible. The chain combines TRBV7-9 with TRBJ2-3; 8 bases are a match to TRBD2. CDR1 and CDR2 from the germline V gene are SEHNR and FQNEAQ (reference sequence). The CDR3 length is 15 residues. Here the CDR3 DNA reads TGTGCCGGCAGCGACGGACTAGCCCTCACAGATACGCAGTATTTT. This translates into CAGSDGLALTDTQYF.

As for this clonotype: A single base separates this from a much larger clone, so it may be a read error. The chain has TRBV18 and TRBJ2-3; 8 bases match TRBD1. The CDR3 runs 15 residues. Germline V gene lookup returns CDR1 KGHSH and CDR2 LQKENI. The CDR3 sequence is CASSSGQENTDTHYF. CDR3 coding DNA: TGTGCCAGCTCGTCGGGACAGGAGAACACAGATACGCATTATTTT.

The chain uses TRBV5-5 and TRBJ1-6, with D unclear. Germline lookup yields CDR1 SGHKS and CDR2 YYEKEE (reference sequence). V was clipped by 4 bases and J by 0 bases, with 8 bases between them. This CDR3 has 15 amino acids. In nucleotides, the CDR3 is TGTGCCAGCAGCGCGGCGGGCTCCTATAATTCACCCCTCCACTTT. It is translated as CASSAAGSYNSPLHF.

V usage is TRBV7-2 and J usage is TRBJ2-1, with TRBD1 matching over 7 bases. V shed 4 bases, J shed 15 bases, and the junction held 12 bases outside the gene matches. Germline lookup yields CDR1 SGHTA and CDR2 FQGNSA. The CDR3 is 13 residues long. The CDR3 DNA reads as TGTGCCAGCAGCTACGATATAAGGGACAGTCGGTTCTTC. It specifies CASSYDIRDSRFF.

The chain joins TRBV20-1 to TRBJ1-2; D gene uncertain. Germline loops: CDR1 DFQATT, CDR2 SNEGSKA (reference sequence). This CDR3 comprises 16 residues. The V and J ends lost 4 bases and 1 base respectively, with 19 bases between them. The CDR3 here is CSAIGPRADFNYGYTF. The CDR3 region has the DNA TGCAGTGCTATAGGCCCCCGAGCGGATTTTAACTATGGCTACACCTTC.

The chain joins TRBV4-3 to TRBJ2-1; maybe TRBD2 (6 bases). Matching the DNA end better, TRBJ2-7 makes the J call doubtful. The CDR3 covers 15 residues. The germline CDR1 and CDR2 sequences are LGHNA and YSLEER. DNA for the CDR3: TGCGCCAGCAGCAGGAGGGCCAGCTCCTACAATGAGCAGTACTTC. It yields the protein CASSRRASSYNEQYF.

The chain couples TRBV7-2 to TRBJ1-5; perhaps TRBD1 as D (5 bases). Germline CDR1 SGHTA, CDR2 FQGNSA. Between the trimmed V and J ends, which lost 4 bases and 0 bases, there was a span of 10 bases. CDR3 length: 15 amino acids. CDR3 in amino acids: CASSWDASSNQPQHF. CDR3 DNA: TGTGCCAGCAGCTGGGACGCAAGTAGCAATCAGCCCCAGCATTTT.

The gene calls are TRBV5-6 and TRBJ2-3, with 14 bases fitting TRBD2. CDR3 length: 16 amino acids. V dropped 0 bases and J dropped 5; count of bases not matched to a gene: 2. Looked up from germline, CDR1 is SGHDT and CDR2 is YYEEEE. The CDR3 sequence is CASSLGTSGGRDTQYF. CDR3 bases: TGTGCCAGCAGCTTGGGGACTAGCGGGGGGCGAGATACGCAGTATTTT.

The table lists this clonotype with many counts. Mismatch with germline at one junction end may stem from a read error. V is TRBV7-2 and J is TRBJ2-1; 8 positions match TRBD2. This CDR3 is built from 15 residues. Germline-derived CDR1 and CDR2 are SGHTA and FQGNSA. The CDR3 nucleotides read TGCGCCAGCAGCTTGGTAGCGGGGTCCTACAATGAGCAGTTCTTC. This gives the protein CASSLVAGSYNEQFF.

This clonotype occurred a few times. The chain employs TRBV11-2 and TRBJ2-1, with a weak D call TRBD2 (6 bases). CDR3 length equals 15 residues. Between the trimmed V and J ends, which lost 5 bases and 8 bases, there was a span of 19 bases. Germline CDR1 SGHAT, CDR2 FQNNGV. The CDR3 sequence is CASSPPGRGIDEQFF. In DNA, the CDR3 is TGTGCCAGCAGCCCACCGGGACGGGGGATCGATGAGCAGTTCTTC.

The V gene is TRBV6-1, the J gene TRBJ2-3; 14 positions agree with TRBD2. The CDR3 consists of 18 residues. V was pared by 5 bases and J by 3 bases, with 10 bases of the junction left unmatched. CDR1 MNHNS and CDR2 SASEGT come from the germline V gene. CDR3: CASSPIRTSGGKTDTQYF. The CDR3 DNA reads TGTGCCAGCAGTCCCATAAGGACTAGCGGGGGGAAGACAGATACGCAGTATTTT.

The rearrangement uses TRBV6-6 and TRBJ1-1, with a possible D match to TRBD1 (6 bases). The germline V gene has CDR1 MNHNY and CDR2 SVGAGI (reference sequence). V lost 5 bases, J lost 4 bases, and 14 bases lay in between. The CDR3 runs to 14 residues. CDR3 residues: CASSEHRALTEAFF. For the CDR3, the DNA is TGTGCCAGCAGTGAGCACAGGGCTCTCACTGAAGCTTTCTTT.

This clonotype was counted at least ten times. The chain employs TRBV10-3 and TRBJ2-3; tentatively, D is TRBD2 (6 bases). V lost 4 bases to trimming and J lost 1 base, with 12 bases between them. CDR3 length equals 15 residues. CDR1 is ENHRY, CDR2 SYGVKD, per germline. The CDR3 spells CAISGLAARTDTQYF. In DNA, the CDR3 is TGTGCCATCAGTGGATTAGCGGCTCGCACAGATACGCAGTATTTT.

A few counts support this clonotype. The chain recombines TRBV10-3 with TRBJ2-5; D remains ambiguous. Germline assignment: CDR1 ENHRY and CDR2 SYGVKD. Trimming pared 5 bases from V and 0 bases from J, leaving 7 bases between. This CDR3 has 13 amino acids. CDR3 in DNA: TGTGCCATCAGTTCTTACAACCAAGAGACCCAGTACTTC. Residues: CAISSYNQETQYF.

This chain connects TRBV20-1 to TRBJ1-5; possibly TRBD1 for D (5 bases). The ends were cut back, 3 bases at V and 6 bases at J, with 12 bases in the middle. CDR3 size: 13 residues. Germline V gives CDR1 DFQATT, CDR2 SNEGSKA (reference sequence). The CDR3, as DNA: TGCAGTGCTAGTTTCGGGGGTAGTCAGCCCCAGCATTTT. This sequence encodes CSASFGGSQPQHF.

The chain carries TRBV29-1 and TRBJ1-2; no reliable D call. The ends were cut back, 0 bases at V and 2 bases at J, with 4 bases in the middle. This CDR3 contains 12 residues. Looked up from germline, CDR1 is SQVTM and CDR2 is ANQGSEA. The CDR3, as DNA: TGCAGCGTTGAAGACCGGAACTATGGCTACACCTTC. Residues: CSVEDRNYGYTF.

CDR3 sequence (DNA): TGTGCCAGCAGTCCCCTTGACAGGCAGATCACAGATACGCAGTATTTT. It yields the protein CASSPLDRQITDTQYF. The chain employs TRBV14 and TRBJ2-3; D might be TRBD1 (6 bases). Per the germline V gene, CDR1 is SGHDN and CDR2 is FVKESK. This CDR3 is 16 amino acids long. Trimming stripped 6 bases from V and 2 bases from J, with 18 bases between.

As to this clonotype: A read error may produce the germline difference seen at one junction end. V is TRBV12-3 or TRBV12-4 and J is TRBJ1-2; D is undetermined. The CDR3 extends over 10 amino acids. In DNA form, the CDR3 reads TGTACCAGCAGTTTATATGGCTACACCTTC. This sequence encodes CTSSLYGYTF.

This clonotype was seen repeatedly, ten times or more. The chain combines TRBV7-2 with TRBJ2-3; D is undetermined. This CDR3 contains 13 residues. With 5 bases removed from V and 3 bases from J, the gap between germline ends came to 9 bases. Germline V gene data show CDR1 as SGHTA and CDR2 as FQGNSA. The chain's CDR3 is CASSTAHTDTQYF. The CDR3 bases are TGTGCCAGCAGCACCGCCCATACAGATACGCAGTATTTT.

The chain has TRBV4-2 and TRBJ2-4; D uncertain. The J call may be in error: the DNA end matches TRBJ2-7 better. Germline V gene data show CDR1 as LGHNA and CDR2 as YNFKEQ. This CDR3 region has 14 residues. CDR3 sequence: CASSQVQSAYEQYF. CDR3 bases: TGTGCCAGCAGCCAGGTGCAGAGCGCCTACGAGCAGTACTTC.

With regard to this clonotype: One end of the junction varies from germline; a read error may be responsible. The chain is built from TRBV6-2 or TRBV6-3 and TRBJ1-1, with 9 bases matching TRBD1. The germline V gene has CDR1 MNHEY and CDR2 SVGEGT. The CDR3 loop spans 13 amino acids. The CDR3 region has the DNA TGTGCCAGCAGTACAGGGGGCGCGACTGCAGCTTTCTTT. It specifies CASSTGGATAAFF.

The table lists this clonotype with a few counts. The V gene is TRBV6-5, the J gene TRBJ2-7; 8 bases are shared with TRBD1. CDR1 is MNHEY, CDR2 SVGAGI, per germline. This CDR3 is built from 15 residues. Trimming cost V 5 bases and J 4 bases; bases outside gene matches: 10. CDR3 in amino acids: CASSRQTGARYEQYF. In nucleotides, the CDR3 is TGTGCCAGCAGTCGACAGACAGGGGCACGATACGAGCAGTACTTC.

The rearrangement uses TRBV3-1 and TRBJ1-4; 7 positions agree with TRBD1. This CDR3 has 16 residues. Germline CDR1 LGHDT, CDR2 YNNKEL (reference sequence). Trimming removed 3 bases from V and 0 bases from J; junction bases left unmatched: 4. CDR3 nucleotide sequence: TGTGCCAGCAGCCACCAGGGGGTTGCAACTAATGAAAAACTGTTTTTT. Its protein product is CASSHQGVATNEKLFF.